Presented here are 14 T cell receptor beta chains from one specimen sequenced in a study of cytomegalovirus exposure and HLA in healthy donors. PCR was performed using 60 Vbeta and 13 Jbeta primers. Sequencing used immunoSEQ multiplex PCR; TCRdb keeps in-frame clones, though not all of them. Here the sample spans around 130,000 clones, 74% being singletons. The material sequenced was PBMCs. All receptors come from a man aged 40-55 years in good health and CMV-seropositive.

The chain has TRBV18 and TRBJ1-1, with D perhaps matching TRBD1 (6 bases). Germline V gives CDR1 KGHSH, CDR2 LQKENI. This CDR3 is 15 amino acids long. The V and J ends lost 3 bases and 1 base respectively, with 12 bases between them. The CDR3 DNA follows: TGTGCCAGCTCACCCGCTTTGGACAGGAACACTGAAGCTTTCTTT. Amino acid sequence: CASSPALDRNTEAFF.

The chain has TRBV6-1 and TRBJ1-5; no clear D gene. CDR3 size: 17 residues. Germline V gene data show CDR1 as MNHNS and CDR2 as SASEGT. Trimming stripped 2 bases from V and 3 bases from J, with 17 bases between. The CDR3 reads CASSEPLAGSFNQPQHF. CDR3 nucleotides: TGTGCCAGCAGTGAACCCCTCGCGGGCTCCTTCAATCAGCCCCAGCATTTT.

V usage is TRBV5-1 and J usage is TRBJ1-5; 7 bases are shared with TRBD1. CDR3 size: 17 residues. Germline CDR1 is SGHRS and CDR2 is YFSETQ. The trim removed 0 bases at V and 0 bases at J, leaving 6 bases unmatched. The CDR3 region is CASSLEPTGLSNQPQHF. CDR3 in DNA: TGCGCCAGCAGCTTGGAGCCGACAGGGCTTAGCAATCAGCCCCAGCATTTT.

This rearrangement joins TRBV6-5 to TRBJ1-1; D is perhaps TRBD1 (5 bases). The CDR3 contains 15 residues. The ends were cut back, 5 bases at V and 7 bases at J, with 20 bases in the middle. CDR1 and CDR2 (germline): MNHEY, SVGAGI. Here the CDR3 DNA reads TGTGCCAGCAGTCCACAGCCTACAGGTGACGGTGAAGCTTTCTTT. Protein product: CASSPQPTGDGEAFF.

In DNA, the CDR3 is TGTGCCAGTAGTATAGGGACTCCAAACACCGGGGAGCTGTTTTTT. Amino acids: CASSIGTPNTGELFF. The chain links TRBV19 to TRBJ2-2; tentative D call: TRBD2 (5 bases). CDR3 length: 15 amino acids. Looked up from germline, CDR1 is LNHDA and CDR2 is SQIVND (reference sequence). The V end lost 1 base, the J end lost 2 bases, and 8 bases lay between the germline ends.

The genes are TRBV11-2 and TRBJ2-2, with TRBD2 identical over 7 bases. The CDR3 is 19 residues long. Trimming removed 0 bases from V and 6 bases from J; junction bases left unmatched: 16. Germline V gives CDR1 SGHAT, CDR2 FQNNGV. CDR3 bases: TGTGCCAGCAGCTTAGAGGCCCTGGGACGAGGGGCGGGGGCCGGGGAGCTGTTTTTT. It specifies CASSLEALGRGAGAGELFF. Full variable domain (rest looked up from reference TRBV11-2 and TRBJ2-2): EAGVAQSPRYKIIEKRQSVAFWCNPISGHATLYWYQQILGQGPKLLIQFQNNGVVDDSQLPKDRFSAERLKGVDSTLKIQPAKLEDSAVYLCASSLEALGRGAGAGELFFGEGSRLTVL.

Points on this clone: The junction and the germline gene differ at one end; a read error may be behind it. V gene TRBV7-9 combines with J gene TRBJ2-2, with D possibly being TRBD1 (6 bases). The CDR3 is made up of 16 amino acids. Germline V lookup: CDR1 SEHNR, CDR2 FQNEAQ (reference sequence). CDR3 in amino acids: CSSSSRDTFNTGELFF. In DNA, the CDR3 is TGTTCCAGCAGCTCCCGGGACACATTTAACACCGGGGAGCTGTTTTTT. The complete variable domain, with remaining parts taken from reference TRBV7-9 and TRBJ2-2, reads DTGVSQNPRHKITKRGQNVTFRCDPISEHNRLYWYRQTLGQGPEFLTYFQNEAQLEKSRLLSDRFSAERPKGSFSTLEIQRTEQGDSAMYLCSSSSRDTFNTGELFFGEGSRLTVL.

The chain couples TRBV27 to TRBJ1-5, with 9 bases lining up with TRBD1. Unmatched junction bases numbered 10, after V lost 5 bases and J lost 5 bases. In germline, CDR1 is MNHEY, CDR2 SMNVEV (reference sequence). The CDR3 loop spans 16 amino acids. The CDR3 DNA follows: TGTGCCAGCAGTGCGTTACAGGGGGCGCGTCATCAGCCCCAGCATTTT. This translates into CASSALQGARHQPQHF.

This clone was counted between two and nine times. J is TRBJ1-6 and V is TRBV25-1, with D unresolved. Trimming shortened V by 4 bases and J by 10 bases, and 11 bases separated the two germline ends. Germline values: CDR1 MGHDK, CDR2 SYGVNS. The CDR3 runs to 13 residues. Here the CDR3 reads CASSAPQNSPLHF. The CDR3 nucleotides are TGTGCCAGCAGTGCCCCCCAGAACTCACCCCTCCACTTT. Looking up the rest from reference TRBV25-1 and TRBJ1-6 gives the full variable domain: EADIYQTPRYLVIGTGKKITLECSQTMGHDKMYWYQQDPGMELHLIHYSYGVNSTEKGDLSSESTVSRIRTEHFPLTLESARPSHTSQYLCASSAPQNSPLHFGNGTRLTVT.

This rearrangement joins TRBV28 to TRBJ2-3, with a weak D call TRBD2 (6 bases). This CDR3 has 17 residues. Looked up from germline, CDR1 is MDHEN and CDR2 is SYDVKM. V was shortened by 2 bases and J by 0 bases, with 15 bases between the two germline ends. CDR3 protein: CASSLTPAGTSTDTQYF. As DNA, the CDR3 is TGTGCCAGCAGTTTAACCCCCGCAGGGACTAGCACAGATACGCAGTATTTT. The full variable domain, its missing parts supplied by reference TRBV28 and TRBJ2-3, is DVKVTQSSRYLVKRTGEKVFLECVQDMDHENMFWYRQDPGLGLRLIYFSYDVKMKEKGDIPEGYSVSREKKERFSLILESASTNQTSMYLCASSLTPAGTSTDTQYFGPGTRLTVL.

This rearrangement joins TRBV29-1 to TRBJ1-1; D may be TRBD1 (5 bases). The length of the CDR3 is 14 residues. CDR1 is SQVTM, CDR2 ANQGSEA, per germline. The ends were cut back, 3 bases at V and 4 bases at J, with 15 bases in the middle. The CDR3 DNA sequence: TGCAGCGTTGACCCCGGCGGGGGTAGCACTGAAGCTTTCTTT. Residues: CSVDPGGGSTEAFF.

J is TRBJ2-3 and V is TRBV7-2; TRBD2 might be the D (6 bases). Trimming removed 5 bases at V and 4 bases at J, with 10 bases between. CDR1 and CDR2 (germline): SGHTA, FQGNSA. The CDR3 is 13 amino acids. The CDR3 is CASSRRDSDTQYF. In DNA, the CDR3 is TGTGCCAGCAGCAGAAGGGACTCAGATACGCAGTATTTT.

The J gene is TRBJ2-2, the V gene TRBV7-8; TRBD2 aligns across 11 bases. Germline V CDR1 and CDR2: SGHVS, FQNEAQ. The CDR3 covers 16 residues. V lost 1 base, J lost 5 bases, and 3 bases stayed unmatched. Written as DNA, the CDR3 is TGTGCCAGCAGCTTAGGGACTAGCGGGCTGACCGGGGAGCTGTTTTTT. Its protein product is CASSLGTSGLTGELFF.

This chain links TRBV5-6 with TRBJ2-7, with a tentative D call TRBD2 (6 bases). The CDR3 contains 15 residues. In germline, CDR1 is SGHDT, CDR2 YYEEEE. V dropped 4 bases and J dropped 0 bases, with 14 bases sitting between them. The CDR3 sequence is CASSAGGSSSYEQYF. CDR3 DNA sequence: TGTGCCAGCAGCGCCGGGGGTAGTTCCTCCTACGAGCAGTACTTC.